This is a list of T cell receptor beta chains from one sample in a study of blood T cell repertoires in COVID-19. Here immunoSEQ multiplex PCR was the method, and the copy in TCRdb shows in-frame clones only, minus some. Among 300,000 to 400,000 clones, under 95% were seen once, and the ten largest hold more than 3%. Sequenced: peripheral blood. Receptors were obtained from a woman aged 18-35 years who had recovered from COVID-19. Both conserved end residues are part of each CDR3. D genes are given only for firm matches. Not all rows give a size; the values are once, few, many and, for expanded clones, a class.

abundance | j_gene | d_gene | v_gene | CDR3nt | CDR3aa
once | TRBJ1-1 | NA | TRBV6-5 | TGTGCCAGCAGTTACGCGGGACGAAGTCCTGAAGCTTTCTTT | CASSYAGRSPEAFF
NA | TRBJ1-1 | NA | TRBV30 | TGTGCCTGGAGTCCCCGATGGGAGCTTATTAGTTTCAACACTGAAGCTTTCTTT | CAWSPRWELISFNTEAFF
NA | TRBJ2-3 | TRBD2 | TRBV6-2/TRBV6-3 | TGTGCCAGCAGTTACATCCCACTAGCGGGAGAGGCAGATACGCAGTATTTT | CASSYIPLAGEADTQYF
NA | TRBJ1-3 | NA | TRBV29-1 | TGCAGCGTTGAAAGGGGGAGAACTGGAAACACCATATATTTT | CSVERGRTGNTIYF
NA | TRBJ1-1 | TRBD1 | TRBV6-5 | TGTGCCAGCAGAAACAGGGGTTTGAACACTGAAGCTTTCTTT | CASRNRGLNTEAFF
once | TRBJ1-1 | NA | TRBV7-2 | TGTGCCAGCAGGCTTGGAGGGAGCACTGAAGCTTTCTTT | CASRLGGSTEAFF
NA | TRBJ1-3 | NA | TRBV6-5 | TGTGCCAGCAGCCGGAACAGGGTTTCTGGAAACACCATATATTTT | CASSRNRVSGNTIYF
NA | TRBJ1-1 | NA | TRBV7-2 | TGTGCCAGCAGCCGGAGGCCGGCTTCGATGAACACTGAAGCTTTCTTT | CASSRRPASMNTEAFF
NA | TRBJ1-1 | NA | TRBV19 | TGTGCCAGTAGTATTAGAGGCAGGAACACTGAAGCTTTCTTT | CASSIRGRNTEAFF
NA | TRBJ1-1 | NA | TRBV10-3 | TGTGCCATCAGTGGTCGAAGGGAGGGGCGAGGGACTGAAGCTTTCTTT | CAISGRREGRGTEAFF
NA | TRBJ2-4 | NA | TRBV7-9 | TGTGCCAGCAGCTCAGGGTGGGGCCAGGAAATAAACATTCAGTACTTC | CASSSGWGQEINIQYF
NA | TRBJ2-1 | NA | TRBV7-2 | TGTGCCAGCAGCCCCTCCCTAGCGTTCAATGAGCAGTTCTTC | CASSPSLAFNEQFF
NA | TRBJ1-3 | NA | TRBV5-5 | TGTGCCAGCAGCTTGGCGCAGGCCAGCTCTGGAAACACCATATATTTT | CASSLAQASSGNTIYF
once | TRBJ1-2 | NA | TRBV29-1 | TGCAGCGTTGATTTTGGCAGGGTTGGAAATGGCTACACCTTC | CSVDFGRVGNGYTF
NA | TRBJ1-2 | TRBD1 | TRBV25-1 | TGTGCCAGCAGAGGGGGCGGTGATGGCTACACCTTC | CASRGGGDGYTF
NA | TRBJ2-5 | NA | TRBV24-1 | TGTGCCACCAGTGATCCCGTCGAGATCGAGACCCAGTACTTC | CATSDPVEIETQYF
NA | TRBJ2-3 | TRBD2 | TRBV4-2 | TGTGCCAGCAGCCAGGGTAGCGGGGCCACGGAAGATACGCAGTATTTT | CASSQGSGATEDTQYF
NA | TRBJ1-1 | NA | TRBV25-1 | TGTGCCAGCAGTGAATATAACCCCCGGGCTTTCTTT | CASSEYNPRAFF
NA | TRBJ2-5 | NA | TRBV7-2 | TGTGCCAGCAGCTTAGACCCTACTAGGAAGGAGACCCAGTACTTC | CASSLDPTRKETQYF
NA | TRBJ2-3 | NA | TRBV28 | TGTGCCAGCACCACTTCGACTAGAGTAGATACGCAGTATTTT | CASTTSTRVDTQYF
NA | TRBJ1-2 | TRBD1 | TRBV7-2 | TGTGCCAGCAGCTTGCCTCTAACAGGGGCTCGCGGCTACACCTTC | CASSLPLTGARGYTF
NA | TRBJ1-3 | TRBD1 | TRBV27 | TGTGCCAGCAGTCCAACAGGGGTCTCTGGAAACACCATATATTTT | CASSPTGVSGNTIYF
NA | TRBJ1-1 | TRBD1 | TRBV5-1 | TGCGCCAGCAGCTGGGGAACAGGGGAGGCTGAAGCTTTCTTT | CASSWGTGEAEAFF
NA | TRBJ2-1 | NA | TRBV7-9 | TGTGCCAGCAGCCTACAGGCTTTTTATGAGCAGTTCTTC | CASSLQAFYEQFF
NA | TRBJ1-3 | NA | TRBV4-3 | TGCGCCAGCAGCCAAGGGACACGAAACACCATATATTTT | CASSQGTRNTIYF
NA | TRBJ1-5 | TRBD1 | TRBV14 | TGTGCCAGCAGCCAAGTGATGAGGGACAGGGGCAATCAGCCCCAGCATTTT | CASSQVMRDRGNQPQHF
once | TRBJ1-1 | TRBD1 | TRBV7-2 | TGTGCCAGCAGCCTCCGACAGGGGTCGTCTTCTGAAGCTTTCTTT | CASSLRQGSSSEAFF
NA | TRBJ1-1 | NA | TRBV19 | TGTGCCAGTAGTGAGTCGCTTTACACTGAAGCTTTCTTT | CASSESLYTEAFF
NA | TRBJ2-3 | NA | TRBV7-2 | TGTGCCAGCAGCTTAGGCCCTAAGGATACGCAGTATTTT | CASSLGPKDTQYF
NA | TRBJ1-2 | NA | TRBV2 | TGTGCCAGCAGTGAAGACAGAACCAACTATGGCTACACCTTC | CASSEDRTNYGYTF
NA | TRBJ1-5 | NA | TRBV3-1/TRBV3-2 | TGTGCCAGCAGCCAAGTAGCCGGGGGGCCCCAGCATTTT | CASSQVAGGPQHF
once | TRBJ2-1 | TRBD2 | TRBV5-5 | TGTGCCAGCAGCGCTCCGGGGGGTACCTACAATGAGCAGTTCTTC | CASSAPGGTYNEQFF
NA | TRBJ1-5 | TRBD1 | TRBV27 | TGTGCCAGCAGTTCCATTCGGGGACAGGGGGACCCGAGCAATCAGCCCCAGCATTTT | CASSSIRGQGDPSNQPQHF
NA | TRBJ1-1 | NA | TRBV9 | TGTGCCAGCAGCCCGGAGGGGCGGAATGAAGCTTTCTTT | CASSPEGRNEAFF
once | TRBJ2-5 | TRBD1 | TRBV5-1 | TGCGCCAGCAGCTTACAGGGGCGTCAAGAGACCCAGTACTTC | CASSLQGRQETQYF
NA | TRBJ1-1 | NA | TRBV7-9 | TGTGCCAGCAGCTTAGCTACGGGGGGAGCGGCTGAAGCTTTCTTT | CASSLATGGAAEAFF
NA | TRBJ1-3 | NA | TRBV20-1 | TGCAGTGCTCAACAGGGAAACACCATATATTTT | CSAQQGNTIYF
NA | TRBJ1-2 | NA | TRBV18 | TGTGCCAGCTCACCAGCGGGTAACTATGGCTACACCTTC | CASSPAGNYGYTF
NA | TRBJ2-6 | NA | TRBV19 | TGTGCCAGTAGGACTCGACAGGCTGGGGCCAACGTCCTGACTTTC | CASRTRQAGANVLTF
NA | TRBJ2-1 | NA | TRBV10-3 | TGTGCCATCAGTGAGTCGAGAGGGCAGCCCTCCAGGGAGCAGTTCTTC | CAISESRGQPSREQFF
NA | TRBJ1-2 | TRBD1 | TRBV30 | TGTGCCTGGATGTCAGGGGGCTGGGGCTACACCTTC | CAWMSGGWGYTF
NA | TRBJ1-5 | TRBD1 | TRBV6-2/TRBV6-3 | TGTGCCAGCAGTGTTTCAGGGGGCGGTGGCAATCAGCCCCAGCATTTT | CASSVSGGGGNQPQHF
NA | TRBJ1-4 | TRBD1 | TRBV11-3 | TGTGCCAGCAGCTTACGGACAGGGTCGGGTCCGGACGAAAAACTGTTTTTT | CASSLRTGSGPDEKLFF
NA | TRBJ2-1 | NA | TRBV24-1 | TGTGCCACCAGTGATTTGTTCGGGGGGCACAATGAGCAGTTCTTC | CATSDLFGGHNEQFF
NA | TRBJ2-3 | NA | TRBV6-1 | TGTGCCAGCAGTGAAGCGGGGTGGTCCAGCGGCCGATACACAGATACGCAGTATTTT | CASSEAGWSSGRYTDTQYF
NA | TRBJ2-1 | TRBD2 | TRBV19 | TGTGCCAGTAGTATAGGTAGCGGGAGGACTTACAATGAGCAGTTCTTC | CASSIGSGRTYNEQFF
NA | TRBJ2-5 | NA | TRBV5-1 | TGCGCCAGCAGCTCACAGGGATTGGACCAGTACTTC | CASSSQGLDQYF
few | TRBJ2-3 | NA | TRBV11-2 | TGTGCCAGCAAGAGGCTGGTCACAGATACGCAGTATTTT | CASKRLVTDTQYF
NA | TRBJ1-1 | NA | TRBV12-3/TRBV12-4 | TGTGCCAGCAGTCTTGACACGAACACTGAAGCTTTCTTT | CASSLDTNTEAFF